Each of the 4 T cell receptor beta chains below was sequenced from the same sample in a study of T cells in Graves' hyperthyroidism and ophthalmopathy. Researchers took RNA transcripts and amplified the TCR beta CDR3 regions from them. First-round RT-PCR with HTBI primers amplified the TCR CDR3 region. TCRdb fed the multiplex PCR reads into MiXCR, producing one record per CDR3 protein. The sample yields roughly 150,000 distinct CDR3 sequences, about 9.4% seen once. Sequencing was carried out using blood. Receptors originate from a woman aged 18-30 years with Graves' hyperthyroidism that later progressed to Graves' ophthalmopathy.

This clonotype showed up many times. CDR3 region: CATSDQGGTEAFF. The CDR3 nucleotides read TGTGCCACCAGTGACCAGGGTGGCACTGAAGCTTTCTTT. V is TRBV24-1 and J is TRBJ1-1; tentative D call: TRBD1 (5 bases). The germline V gene encodes CDR1 KGHDR and CDR2 SFDVKD. CDR3 size: 13 residues. Trimming left V 4 bases short and J 4 bases short, with 9 bases between.

This clonotype was counted at least ten times. The rearrangement joins TRBV25-1 to TRBJ1-1, with D possibly matching TRBD1 (6 bases). Per the germline V gene, CDR1 is MGHDK and CDR2 is SYGVNS. Trimming removed 6 bases from V and 5 bases from J, with 13 bases in between. The CDR3 totals 13 residues. The CDR3 spells CASSRGGHTEAFF. For the CDR3, the DNA is TGTGCCAGCAGCCGGGGGGGGCATACTGAAGCTTTCTTT.

The table lists this clonotype with many counts. CDR3 nucleotide sequence: TGTGCCAGTACTTACATAACGGGGAACACTGAAGCTTTCTTT. This encodes CASTYITGNTEAFF. The chain has TRBV19 and TRBJ1-1; D uncertain. This CDR3 comprises 14 residues. V lost 7 bases and J 1 base, leaving 13 bases between the germline ends. The germline V gene encodes CDR1 LNHDA and CDR2 SQIVND (reference sequence).

The table lists this clonotype with a few counts. The CDR3 DNA is TGTGCCAGCAGTGACTCCAATAAAGTAAAACTGTTTTTT. It is translated as CASSDSNKVKLFF. The rearrangement uses TRBV6-1 and TRBJ1-4; unclear D gene. V lost 3 bases and J 10 bases, leaving 12 bases between the germline ends. CDR1 and CDR2 (germline): MNHNS, SASEGT. The CDR3 is 13 amino acids.